Below, 30 T cell receptor beta chains from the same sample are listed, as sequenced in a study of blood T cell repertoires in COVID-19. Measured with immunoSEQ multiplex PCR; TCRdb has only the in-frame clones, and not every one. The sample consists of about 520,000 clones, 80% to 90% of them appearing once. Material for sequencing was peripheral blood. The source of these receptors is a human donor in a cohort sampled during active COVID-19.

The chain is built from TRBV7-9 and TRBJ2-2; possibly TRBD1 for D (5 bases). Trimming stripped 7 bases from V and 3 bases from J, with 15 bases between. Germline V lookup: CDR1 SEHNR, CDR2 FQNEAQ (reference sequence). The CDR3 has 15 residues. CDR3 sequence reads: CASTPRAADTGELFF. The CDR3 region has the DNA TGTGCCAGCACCCCCAGGGCAGCCGACACCGGGGAGCTGTTTTTT.

This clone was seen a few times. The chain is built from TRBV6-2 or TRBV6-3 and TRBJ2-7; 8 bases match TRBD2. V shed 0 bases and J 4 bases; nucleotides not matched to a gene: 8. There are 16 residues in the CDR3. The V gene's germline CDR1 is MNHEY and CDR2 SVGEGT. The CDR3 DNA follows: TGTGCCAGCAGTTACTCCCCCGGGGGGGTGACATACGAGCAGTACTTC. Translation: CASSYSPGGVTYEQYF.

The chain joins TRBV2 to TRBJ2-4; 8 bases are a match to TRBD1. Germline assignment: CDR1 SNHLY and CDR2 FYNNEI. The length of the CDR3 is 15 residues. With 6 bases clipped from V and 6 bases from J, the junction kept 10 bases outside the gene matches. CDR3 DNA: TGTGCCAGCAGCCTGACAGGGGTGAAGAGAAACATTCAGTACTTC. Amino acid sequence: CASSLTGVKRNIQYF.

The V gene is TRBV14, the J gene TRBJ1-1; D call uncertain. Trimming took 5 bases from V and 1 from J, leaving 8 bases between them. CDR1 and CDR2 from the germline V gene are SGHDN and FVKESK. The CDR3 length is 13 residues. DNA of the CDR3: TGTGCCAGCAGCAACCAGGAGAACACTGAAGCTTTCTTT. Its protein product is CASSNQENTEAFF.

The chain is built from TRBV6-2 or TRBV6-3 and TRBJ2-1; a possible D gene is TRBD2 (6 bases). The germline V gene has CDR1 MNHEY and CDR2 SVGEGT. V was trimmed by 3 bases and J by 2 bases, leaving 8 bases between them. The CDR3 covers 14 residues. The CDR3 region has the DNA TGTGCCAGCAGTTATGCGGGGACCTACAATGAGCAGTTCTTC. Its translation is CASSYAGTYNEQFF.

This clone was counted between two and nine times. V is TRBV27 and J is TRBJ2-6; D is possibly TRBD2 (6 bases). From germline, CDR1 is MNHEY and CDR2 SMNVEV (reference sequence). This CDR3 is 14 amino acids long. Trimming pared 4 bases from V and 3 bases from J, leaving 7 bases between. The CDR3 DNA reads TGTGCCAGCAGTTGGCGGGGTGGGGCCAACGTCCTGACTTTC. Protein sequence: CASSWRGGANVLTF.

The chain joins TRBV6-2 or TRBV6-3 to TRBJ2-7, with TRBD2 as a possible D gene (5 bases). This CDR3 contains 13 residues. Germline-derived CDR1 and CDR2 are MNHEY and SVGEGT. Deletions cut 0 bases from V and 7 bases from J, with 10 bases between. The CDR3 reads CASSYSFSGEQYF. Here the CDR3 DNA reads TGTGCCAGCAGTTACTCGTTCTCGGGGGAGCAGTACTTC.

This chain uses TRBV19 with TRBJ2-1; 7 bases are shared with TRBD2. Per germline, CDR1 LNHDA and CDR2 SQIVND (reference sequence). V shed 7 bases and J 7 bases; nucleotides not matched to a gene: 10. The CDR3 loop spans 14 amino acids. The CDR3 here is CASTSTPAGNEQFF. The CDR3 DNA sequence: TGTGCCAGTACCAGTACCCCAGCGGGGAATGAGCAGTTCTTC.

This rearrangement joins TRBV3-1 (or the pseudogene TRBV3-2) to TRBJ2-2; D is ambiguous. The germline V gene encodes CDR1 LGHDT and CDR2 YNNKEL (reference sequence). The CDR3 is made up of 12 amino acids. Between the trimmed V and J ends, which lost 4 bases and 3 bases, there was a span of 3 bases. The CDR3 protein is CASSLYTGELFF. The CDR3, as DNA: TGTGCCAGCAGCCTCTACACCGGGGAGCTGTTTTTT.

The rearrangement joins TRBV6-2 or TRBV6-3 to TRBJ2-5, with TRBD2 identical over 10 bases. The CDR3 extends over 17 amino acids. Germline V gene sequence: CDR1 MNHEY, CDR2 SVGEGT. The V segment lost 0 bases and the J segment 0 bases; nucleotides outside the gene matches: 4. CDR3 loop: CASSYSLAGADQETQYF. The CDR3 DNA reads TGTGCCAGCAGTTACTCGCTAGCGGGAGCAGACCAAGAGACCCAGTACTTC.

This chain uses TRBV28 with TRBJ2-7; unclear D gene. Trimming pared 3 bases from V and 2 bases from J, leaving 8 bases between. Germline CDR1 and CDR2: MDHEN and SYDVKM. There are 13 residues in the CDR3. The CDR3 DNA reads as TGTGCCAGCAGTTTGTCCAGTCCCTACGAGCAGTACTTC. It encodes CASSLSSPYEQYF.

In regard to this clone: The sample carries other DNA sequences with the same CDR3. The chain carries TRBV4-1 and TRBJ2-5, with TRBD2 matching 8 bases. CDR3 size: 15 residues. The V and J ends lost 6 bases and 2 bases, in that order; junction bases with no gene match: 8. In germline, CDR1 is MGHRA, CDR2 YSYEKL. The CDR3 region has the DNA TGCGCCAGCAGTCCCGGCGCGGGGGGTCAAGAGACCCAGTACTTC. This sequence encodes CASSPGAGGQETQYF.

Notes on this clone: One junction end disagrees with the germline gene, perhaps due to a read error. J is TRBJ1-5 and V is TRBV2, with D tentatively TRBD1 (6 bases). CDR3 length equals 15 residues. Germline-derived CDR1 and CDR2 are SNHLY and FYNNEI. In DNA form, the CDR3 reads TGTGCCAGCAGAGAAGACAGGATTGGCAATCAGCCCCAGCATTTT. Its translation: CASREDRIGNQPQHF.

The V gene is TRBV29-1, the J gene TRBJ1-5; the D gene is possibly TRBD1 (5 bases). With 4 bases removed from V and 2 bases from J, the gap between germline ends came to 9 bases. CDR3 length equals 13 residues. Germline CDR1 is SQVTM and CDR2 is ANQGSEA. In nucleotides, the CDR3 is TGCAGCGTTGGGGGGGAAGGCAATCAGCCCCAGCATTTT. Encoded protein: CSVGGEGNQPQHF.

This chain links TRBV7-9 with TRBJ1-6; 7 bases fit TRBD1. J was trimmed by 0 bases and V by 6 bases; bases with no gene match: 11. The CDR3 is made up of 18 amino acids. Germline values: CDR1 SEHNR, CDR2 FQNEAQ (reference sequence). CDR3 nucleotide sequence: TGTGCCAGCAGTTTAAACAACAGGGGAAGCTCCTATAATTCACCCCTCCACTTT. Residues: CASSLNNRGSSYNSPLHF. The whole variable domain, remainder taken from reference TRBV7-9 and TRBJ1-6, is DTGVSQNPRHKITKRGQNVTFRCDPISEHNRLYWYRQTLGQGPEFLTYFQNEAQLEKSRLLSDRFSAERPKGSFSTLEIQRTEQGDSAMYLCASSLNNRGSSYNSPLHFGNGTRLTVT.

This chain joins TRBV4-2 and TRBJ2-3; D might be TRBD1 (6 bases). CDR1 LGHNA and CDR2 YNFKEQ come from the germline V gene. Trimming took 0 bases from V and 2 from J, leaving 9 bases between them. The CDR3 sequence is 15 residues long. CDR3 in DNA: TGTGCCAGCAGCCAAGAGGGACAACCCACAGATACGCAGTATTTT. This encodes CASSQEGQPTDTQYF.

The rearrangement links TRBV5-4 to TRBJ1-2; 9 nucleotides agree with TRBD1. This CDR3 is 13 amino acids long. The germline CDR1 and CDR2 sequences are SGHNT and YYREEE (reference sequence). J was trimmed by 4 bases and V by 7 bases; bases with no gene match: 5. The CDR3 DNA reads as TGTGCCAGCCGGACAGGGGCCCCCTATGGCTACACCTTC. Residues: CASRTGAPYGYTF.

This chain uses TRBV2 with TRBJ2-1; D remains unclear. Germline V lookup: CDR1 SNHLY, CDR2 FYNNEI. V lost 6 bases to trimming and J lost 1 base, with 13 bases between them. CDR3 length: 15 residues. CDR3 protein: CASRGVPLSYNEQFF. CDR3 DNA: TGTGCCAGCAGGGGCGTTCCGCTTTCCTACAATGAGCAGTTCTTC.

This clone was recorded only once. The rearrangement uses TRBV7-2 and TRBJ1-1; tentatively, D is TRBD1 (6 bases). Germline loops: CDR1 SGHTA, CDR2 FQGNSA. V lost 2 bases to trimming and J lost 0 bases, with 10 bases between them. The CDR3 is 15 residues long. The DNA of the CDR3 is TGTGCCAGCAGCTTAATGGGACACCTGAACACTGAAGCTTTCTTT. Residues: CASSLMGHLNTEAFF.

The CDR3 protein is CASSIVLYGYTF. CDR3 DNA sequence: TGTGCCAGCAGCATAGTTCTGTATGGCTACACCTTC. The chain uses TRBV11-2 and TRBJ1-2; D call uncertain. The V end was cut by 5 bases, the J end by 5 bases, with 9 bases between. Germline assignment: CDR1 SGHAT and CDR2 FQNNGV. The CDR3 is made up of 12 amino acids. The full variable domain, its missing parts supplied by reference TRBV11-2 and TRBJ1-2, is EAGVAQSPRYKIIEKRQSVAFWCNPISGHATLYWYQQILGQGPKLLIQFQNNGVVDDSQLPKDRFSAERLKGVDSTLKIQPAKLEDSAVYLCASSIVLYGYTFGSGTRLTVV.

The chain couples TRBV14 to TRBJ2-7; 8 bases line up with TRBD2. The V gene end was trimmed by 4 bases and the J gene end by 6 bases; junction bases not matched to a gene: 5. The CDR3 has 13 residues. The germline V gene encodes CDR1 SGHDN and CDR2 FVKESK. In DNA, the CDR3 is TGTGCCAGCAGCCGAGGACTAGCAACCGAGCAGTACTTC. It translates to CASSRGLATEQYF.

This clone was seen just once. The chain joins TRBV7-2 to TRBJ2-7; TRBD1 matches at 7 bases. V lost 5 bases, J lost 7 bases, and 14 bases stayed unmatched. Germline lookup yields CDR1 SGHTA and CDR2 FQGNSA. The CDR3 runs 15 residues. The CDR3 loop is CASSLQIGGLGEQYF. CDR3 DNA sequence: TGTGCCAGCAGCCTCCAAATAGGGGGCTTGGGGGAGCAGTACTTC.

V gene TRBV19 combines with J gene TRBJ2-1, with 9 bases aligning to TRBD1. Germline CDR1 LNHDA, CDR2 SQIVND (reference sequence). This CDR3 has 14 residues. V lost 5 bases to trimming and J lost 7 bases; unmatched junction nucleotides: 6. DNA of the CDR3: TGTGCCAGTAGTTCCCGGGACAGGGTTAATGAGCAGTTCTTC. Protein product: CASSSRDRVNEQFF.

The rearrangement uses TRBV7-8 and TRBJ2-3, with D possibly being TRBD2 (5 bases). The germline V and J ends were trimmed by 5 bases and 1 base, with 13 bases remaining between them. Germline lookup yields CDR1 SGHVS and CDR2 FQNEAQ. This CDR3 contains 15 residues. The chain's CDR3 is CASSTEGRGTDTQYF. The CDR3 region has the DNA TGTGCCAGCAGCACCGAAGGGAGAGGCACAGATACGCAGTATTTT.

The V call is TRBV7-2, the J call TRBJ2-1; D possibly corresponds to TRBD1 (6 bases). V was pared by 4 bases and J by 4 bases, with 11 bases between. The germline CDR1 and CDR2 sequences are SGHTA and FQGNSA. CDR3 length: 14 amino acids. CDR3 in DNA: TGTGCCAGCAGCTCACCACAGGGATACAATGAGCAGTTCTTC. Its translation is CASSSPQGYNEQFF.

The chain links TRBV19 to TRBJ1-5; the D gene is possibly TRBD1 (6 bases). V was shortened by 4 bases and J by 6 bases, with 16 bases between the two germline ends. The CDR3 totals 15 residues. The germline CDR1 and CDR2 sequences are LNHDA and SQIVND (reference sequence). The DNA of the CDR3 is TGTGCCAGTAGTAGTACAGGGACGTTCCGTCAGCCCCAGCATTTT. As protein: CASSSTGTFRQPQHF.

V and J are TRBV30 and TRBJ2-3; 7 bases align to TRBD2. V dropped 2 bases and J dropped 9; count of bases not matched to a gene: 8. Per germline, CDR1 GTSNPN and CDR2 SVGIG (reference sequence). This CDR3 has 13 amino acids. CDR3 nucleotide sequence: TGTGCCTGGAGTTCCGGACTAGACGCAACGCAGTATTTT. Amino acids: CAWSSGLDATQYF.

This clone has only a few counts. The chain recombines TRBV19 with TRBJ1-5, with 7 bases identical to TRBD1. Per germline, CDR1 LNHDA and CDR2 SQIVND (reference sequence). V shed 9 bases and J 5 bases; nucleotides not matched to a gene: 13. CDR3 size: 15 residues. The CDR3 DNA follows: TGTGCCAGCTCGCTAGGGGCAGGGGGGTATCAGCCCCAGCATTTT. This gives the protein CASSLGAGGYQPQHF. Supplemented by reference TRBV19 and TRBJ1-5, the full variable domain reads DGGITQSPKYLFRKEGQNVTLSCEQNLNHDAMYWYRQDPGQGLRLIYYSQIVNDFQKGDIAEGYSVSREKKESFPLTVTSAQKNPTAFYLCASSLGAGGYQPQHFGDGTRLSIL.

This sequence joins TRBV7-2 and TRBJ2-1, with 7 bases matching TRBD1. The length of the CDR3 is 14 residues. Germline V gene data show CDR1 as SGHTA and CDR2 as FQGNSA. After removal of 4 bases from V and 10 bases from J, the junction contained 10 bases not matched to a gene. The CDR3 sequence is CASSSKAPGGEQFF. The CDR3 DNA reads TGTGCCAGCAGCTCGAAAGCCCCAGGGGGAGAGCAGTTCTTC.

This rearrangement joins TRBV19 to TRBJ2-1, with TRBD2 matching over 7 bases. Germline V gene data show CDR1 as LNHDA and CDR2 as SQIVND (reference sequence). The ends lost 1 base at V and 10 bases at J; junction bases unmatched: 10. The length of the CDR3 is 15 residues. CDR3 amino acids: CASSIGIAGATEQFF. DNA of the CDR3: TGTGCCAGTAGTATAGGAATTGCGGGAGCTACGGAGCAGTTCTTC.